The subject of this entry is one TCR beta chain. Its cognate antigen is unknown. The source of the sample is a study of T cell repertoires in cytomegalovirus infection. Study as a whole: Evidence of both CMV infection and a matching HLA type came from public TCR beta signatures. Study results and limitations: Identification of carriers of CMV plus the relevant HLA was performed using cumulative public TCR beta family frequency. Dominating the ex vivo response were TCR beta clonotypes that were CMV-specific and HLA-C-restricted.

TCRdb re-derived calls from the reads in MiXCR, one entry per CDR3 protein. The data show roughly 630,000 distinct CDR3 sequences, 20% to 25% seen once. V lost 1 base and J lost 8, with 9 bases in between. This CDR3 comprises 13 residues. Looked up from germline, CDR1 is SGHVS and CDR2 is FNYEAQ. The chain joins TRBV7-6 to TRBJ2-1; D call uncertain. This receptor was obtained from a human donor in good health (CMV status not recorded). Some clones in this sample may be carry-over from other donors' samples. Sequenced material: CD8+ T cells from PBMCs. Written as DNA, the CDR3 is TGTGCCAGCAGCTTAGGGATATTCGATGAGCAGTTCTTC. This encodes CASSLGIFDEQFF.